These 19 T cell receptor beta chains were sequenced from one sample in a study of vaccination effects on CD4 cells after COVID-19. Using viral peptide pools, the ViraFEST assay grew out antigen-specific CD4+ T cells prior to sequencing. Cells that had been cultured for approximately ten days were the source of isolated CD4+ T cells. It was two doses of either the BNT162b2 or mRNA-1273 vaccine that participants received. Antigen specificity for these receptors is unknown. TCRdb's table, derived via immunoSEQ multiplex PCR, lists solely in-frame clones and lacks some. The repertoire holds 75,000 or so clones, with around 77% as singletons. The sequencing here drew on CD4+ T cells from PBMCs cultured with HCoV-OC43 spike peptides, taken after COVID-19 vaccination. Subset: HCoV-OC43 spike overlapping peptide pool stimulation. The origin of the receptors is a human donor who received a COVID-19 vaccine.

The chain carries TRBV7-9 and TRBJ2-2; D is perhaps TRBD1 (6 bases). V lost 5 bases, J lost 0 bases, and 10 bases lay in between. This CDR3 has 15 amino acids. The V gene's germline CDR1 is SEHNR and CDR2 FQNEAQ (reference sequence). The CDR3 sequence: CASSLGQANTGELFF. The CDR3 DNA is TGTGCCAGCAGCCTGGGACAAGCGAACACCGGGGAGCTGTTTTTT.

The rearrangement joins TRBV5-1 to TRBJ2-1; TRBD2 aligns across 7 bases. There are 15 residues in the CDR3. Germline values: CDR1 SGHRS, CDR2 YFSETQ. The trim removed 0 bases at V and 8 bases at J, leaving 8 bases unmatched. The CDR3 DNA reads TGCGCCAGCAGCTTGGCAACTTTGGGAGGGGATGAGCAGTTCTTC. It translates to CASSLATLGGDEQFF.

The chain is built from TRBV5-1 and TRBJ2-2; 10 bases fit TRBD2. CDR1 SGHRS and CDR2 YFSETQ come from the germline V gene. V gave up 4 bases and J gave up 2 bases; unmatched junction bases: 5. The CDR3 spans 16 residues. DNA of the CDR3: TGCGCCAGCAGCACCCTAGCGGGGGTAAACACCGGGGAGCTGTTTTTT. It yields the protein CASSTLAGVNTGELFF.

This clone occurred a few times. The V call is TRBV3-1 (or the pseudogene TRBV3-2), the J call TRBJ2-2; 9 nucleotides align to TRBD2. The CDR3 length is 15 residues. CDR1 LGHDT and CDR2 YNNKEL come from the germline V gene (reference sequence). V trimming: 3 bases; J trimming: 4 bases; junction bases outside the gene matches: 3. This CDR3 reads CASSQRGGVTGELFF. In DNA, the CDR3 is TGTGCCAGCAGCCAGCGGGGGGGCGTCACCGGGGAGCTGTTTTTT.

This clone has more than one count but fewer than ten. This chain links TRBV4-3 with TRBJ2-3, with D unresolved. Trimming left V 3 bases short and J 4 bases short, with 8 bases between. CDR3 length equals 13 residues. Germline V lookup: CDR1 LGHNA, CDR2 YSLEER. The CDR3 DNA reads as TGCGCCAGCAGCCAGGAGAGCCCAGATACGCAGTATTTT. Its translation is CASSQESPDTQYF.

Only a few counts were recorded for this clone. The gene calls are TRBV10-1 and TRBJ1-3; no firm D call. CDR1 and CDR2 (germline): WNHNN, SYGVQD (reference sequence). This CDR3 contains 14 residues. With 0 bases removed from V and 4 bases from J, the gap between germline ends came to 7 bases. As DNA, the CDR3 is TGCGCCAGCAGTGAGTCAAACCGCGGAAACACCATATATTTT. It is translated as CASSESNRGNTIYF.

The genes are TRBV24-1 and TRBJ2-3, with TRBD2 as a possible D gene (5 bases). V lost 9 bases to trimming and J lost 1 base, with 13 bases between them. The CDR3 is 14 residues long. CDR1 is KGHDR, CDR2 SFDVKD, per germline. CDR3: CATGRKGGTDTQYF. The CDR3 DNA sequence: TGTGCCACCGGGCGTAAGGGAGGCACAGATACGCAGTATTTT.

The CDR3 protein is CASTLYVGPFYTQYF. The CDR3, as DNA: TGTGCCAGCACCCTTTACGTGGGACCATTTTATACGCAGTATTTT. The chain combines TRBV2 with TRBJ2-3, with D perhaps given as TRBD1 or TRBD2 (5 bases each). The V gene lost 7 bases and the J gene lost 7 bases, with 21 bases spanning the gap. CDR1 SNHLY and CDR2 FYNNEI come from the germline V gene. This CDR3 is built from 15 residues.

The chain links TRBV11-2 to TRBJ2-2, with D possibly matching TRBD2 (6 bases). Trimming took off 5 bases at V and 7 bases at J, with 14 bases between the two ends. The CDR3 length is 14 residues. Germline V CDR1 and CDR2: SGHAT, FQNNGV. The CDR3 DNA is TGTGCCAGCAGCAGACTAGGAGCTGGCGGGGAGCTGTTTTTT. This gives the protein CASSRLGAGGELFF. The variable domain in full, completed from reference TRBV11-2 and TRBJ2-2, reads EAGVAQSPRYKIIEKRQSVAFWCNPISGHATLYWYQQILGQGPKLLIQFQNNGVVDDSQLPKDRFSAERLKGVDSTLKIQPAKLEDSAVYLCASSRLGAGGELFFGEGSRLTVL.

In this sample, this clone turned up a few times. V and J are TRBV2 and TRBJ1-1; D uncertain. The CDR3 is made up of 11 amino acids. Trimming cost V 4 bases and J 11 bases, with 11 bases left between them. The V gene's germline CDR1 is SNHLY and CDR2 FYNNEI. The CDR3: CASSGVLGAFF. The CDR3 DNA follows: TGTGCCAGCAGTGGGGTGCTCGGGGCTTTCTTT.

Here the CDR3 DNA reads TGTGCCAGCAGAGGGACAGGGGGCAGCTCCTATAATTCACCCCTCCACTTT. Its protein product is CASRGTGGSSYNSPLHF. This chain joins TRBV25-1 and TRBJ1-6; 12 nucleotides agree with TRBD1. Germline V lookup: CDR1 MGHDK, CDR2 SYGVNS. The CDR3 is 17 amino acids. The J segment lost 0 bases and the V segment lost 6 bases, leaving 3 bases of the junction unmatched.

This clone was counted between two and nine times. CDR3 nucleotides: TGTGCCAGCAGTGTCGAGTCTAATTCACCCCTCCACTTT. Its translation is CASSVESNSPLHF. This sequence joins TRBV6-4 and TRBJ1-6; no firm D call. Germline-derived CDR1 and CDR2 are MRHNA and SNTAGT. Trimming left V 4 bases short and J 6 bases short, with 7 bases between. The CDR3 totals 13 residues.

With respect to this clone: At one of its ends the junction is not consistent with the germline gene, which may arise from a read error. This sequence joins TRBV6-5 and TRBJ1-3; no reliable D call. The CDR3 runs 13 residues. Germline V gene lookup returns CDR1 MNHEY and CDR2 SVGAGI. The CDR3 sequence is CASSDSPGNTIYF. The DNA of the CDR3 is TGTGCCAGCAGTGACTCGCCTGGAAACACCATATATTTT.

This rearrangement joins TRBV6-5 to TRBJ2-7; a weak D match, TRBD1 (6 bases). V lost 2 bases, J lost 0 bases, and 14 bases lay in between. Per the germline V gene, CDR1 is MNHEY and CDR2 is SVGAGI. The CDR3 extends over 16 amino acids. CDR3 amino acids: CASSYRGGTHSYEQYV. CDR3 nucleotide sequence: TGTGCCAGCAGTTACAGGGGTGGGACACACTCCTACGAGCAGTACGTC.

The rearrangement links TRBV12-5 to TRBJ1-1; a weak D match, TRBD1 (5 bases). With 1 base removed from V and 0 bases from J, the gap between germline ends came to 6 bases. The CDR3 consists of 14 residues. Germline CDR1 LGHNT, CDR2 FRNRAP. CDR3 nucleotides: TGTGCTAGTGGTTTGGGGGGCTTGAACACTGAAGCTTTCTTT. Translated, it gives CASGLGGLNTEAFF. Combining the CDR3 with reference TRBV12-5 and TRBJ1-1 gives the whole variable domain DARVTQTPRHKVTEMGQEVTMRCQPILGHNTVFWYRQTMMQGLELLAYFRNRAPLDDSGMPKDRFSAEMPDATLATLKIQPSEPRDSAVYFCASGLGGLNTEAFFGQGTRLTVV.

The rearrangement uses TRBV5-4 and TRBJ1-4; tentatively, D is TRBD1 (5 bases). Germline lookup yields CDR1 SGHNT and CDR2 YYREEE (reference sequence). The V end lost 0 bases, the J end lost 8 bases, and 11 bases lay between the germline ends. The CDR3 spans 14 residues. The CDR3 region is CASSLGGGGEKLFF. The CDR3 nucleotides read TGTGCCAGCAGCTTGGGTGGGGGAGGCGAAAAACTGTTTTTT.

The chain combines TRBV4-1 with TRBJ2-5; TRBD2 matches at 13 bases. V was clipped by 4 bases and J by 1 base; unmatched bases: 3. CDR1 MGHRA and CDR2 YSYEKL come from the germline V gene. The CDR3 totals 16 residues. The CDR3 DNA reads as TGCGCCAGCAGCCCCCGACTAGCGGGGGGCCAAGAGACCCAGTACTTC. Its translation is CASSPRLAGGQETQYF.

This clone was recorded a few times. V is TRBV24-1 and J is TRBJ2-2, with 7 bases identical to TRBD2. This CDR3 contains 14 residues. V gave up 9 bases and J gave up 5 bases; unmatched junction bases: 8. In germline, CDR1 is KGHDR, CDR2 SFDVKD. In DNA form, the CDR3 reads TGTGCCACCGGAGGTGGGGGGGGAACCGGGGAGCTGTTTTTT. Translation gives CATGGGGGTGELFF.

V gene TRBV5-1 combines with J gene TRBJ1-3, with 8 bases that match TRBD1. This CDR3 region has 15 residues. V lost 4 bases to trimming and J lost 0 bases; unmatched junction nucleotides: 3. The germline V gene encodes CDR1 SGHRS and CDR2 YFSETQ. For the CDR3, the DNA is TGCGCCAGCAGCCAAACAGGGGGCTCTGGAAACACCATATATTTT. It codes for CASSQTGGSGNTIYF.